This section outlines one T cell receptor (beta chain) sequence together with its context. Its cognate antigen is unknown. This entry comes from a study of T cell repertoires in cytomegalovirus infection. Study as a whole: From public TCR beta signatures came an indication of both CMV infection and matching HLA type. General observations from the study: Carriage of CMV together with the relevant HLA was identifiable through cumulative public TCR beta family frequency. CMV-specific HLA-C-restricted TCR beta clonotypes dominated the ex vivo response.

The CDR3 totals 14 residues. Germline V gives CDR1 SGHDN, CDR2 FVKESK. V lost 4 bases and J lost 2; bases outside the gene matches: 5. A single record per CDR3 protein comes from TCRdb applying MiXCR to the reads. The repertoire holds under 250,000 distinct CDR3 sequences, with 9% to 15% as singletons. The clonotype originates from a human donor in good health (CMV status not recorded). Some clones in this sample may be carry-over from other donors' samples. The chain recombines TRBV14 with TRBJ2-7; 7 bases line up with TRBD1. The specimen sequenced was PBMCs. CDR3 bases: TGTGCCAGCAGCCTACTGGGACAGACCTACGAGCAGTACTTC. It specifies CASSLLGQTYEQYF.